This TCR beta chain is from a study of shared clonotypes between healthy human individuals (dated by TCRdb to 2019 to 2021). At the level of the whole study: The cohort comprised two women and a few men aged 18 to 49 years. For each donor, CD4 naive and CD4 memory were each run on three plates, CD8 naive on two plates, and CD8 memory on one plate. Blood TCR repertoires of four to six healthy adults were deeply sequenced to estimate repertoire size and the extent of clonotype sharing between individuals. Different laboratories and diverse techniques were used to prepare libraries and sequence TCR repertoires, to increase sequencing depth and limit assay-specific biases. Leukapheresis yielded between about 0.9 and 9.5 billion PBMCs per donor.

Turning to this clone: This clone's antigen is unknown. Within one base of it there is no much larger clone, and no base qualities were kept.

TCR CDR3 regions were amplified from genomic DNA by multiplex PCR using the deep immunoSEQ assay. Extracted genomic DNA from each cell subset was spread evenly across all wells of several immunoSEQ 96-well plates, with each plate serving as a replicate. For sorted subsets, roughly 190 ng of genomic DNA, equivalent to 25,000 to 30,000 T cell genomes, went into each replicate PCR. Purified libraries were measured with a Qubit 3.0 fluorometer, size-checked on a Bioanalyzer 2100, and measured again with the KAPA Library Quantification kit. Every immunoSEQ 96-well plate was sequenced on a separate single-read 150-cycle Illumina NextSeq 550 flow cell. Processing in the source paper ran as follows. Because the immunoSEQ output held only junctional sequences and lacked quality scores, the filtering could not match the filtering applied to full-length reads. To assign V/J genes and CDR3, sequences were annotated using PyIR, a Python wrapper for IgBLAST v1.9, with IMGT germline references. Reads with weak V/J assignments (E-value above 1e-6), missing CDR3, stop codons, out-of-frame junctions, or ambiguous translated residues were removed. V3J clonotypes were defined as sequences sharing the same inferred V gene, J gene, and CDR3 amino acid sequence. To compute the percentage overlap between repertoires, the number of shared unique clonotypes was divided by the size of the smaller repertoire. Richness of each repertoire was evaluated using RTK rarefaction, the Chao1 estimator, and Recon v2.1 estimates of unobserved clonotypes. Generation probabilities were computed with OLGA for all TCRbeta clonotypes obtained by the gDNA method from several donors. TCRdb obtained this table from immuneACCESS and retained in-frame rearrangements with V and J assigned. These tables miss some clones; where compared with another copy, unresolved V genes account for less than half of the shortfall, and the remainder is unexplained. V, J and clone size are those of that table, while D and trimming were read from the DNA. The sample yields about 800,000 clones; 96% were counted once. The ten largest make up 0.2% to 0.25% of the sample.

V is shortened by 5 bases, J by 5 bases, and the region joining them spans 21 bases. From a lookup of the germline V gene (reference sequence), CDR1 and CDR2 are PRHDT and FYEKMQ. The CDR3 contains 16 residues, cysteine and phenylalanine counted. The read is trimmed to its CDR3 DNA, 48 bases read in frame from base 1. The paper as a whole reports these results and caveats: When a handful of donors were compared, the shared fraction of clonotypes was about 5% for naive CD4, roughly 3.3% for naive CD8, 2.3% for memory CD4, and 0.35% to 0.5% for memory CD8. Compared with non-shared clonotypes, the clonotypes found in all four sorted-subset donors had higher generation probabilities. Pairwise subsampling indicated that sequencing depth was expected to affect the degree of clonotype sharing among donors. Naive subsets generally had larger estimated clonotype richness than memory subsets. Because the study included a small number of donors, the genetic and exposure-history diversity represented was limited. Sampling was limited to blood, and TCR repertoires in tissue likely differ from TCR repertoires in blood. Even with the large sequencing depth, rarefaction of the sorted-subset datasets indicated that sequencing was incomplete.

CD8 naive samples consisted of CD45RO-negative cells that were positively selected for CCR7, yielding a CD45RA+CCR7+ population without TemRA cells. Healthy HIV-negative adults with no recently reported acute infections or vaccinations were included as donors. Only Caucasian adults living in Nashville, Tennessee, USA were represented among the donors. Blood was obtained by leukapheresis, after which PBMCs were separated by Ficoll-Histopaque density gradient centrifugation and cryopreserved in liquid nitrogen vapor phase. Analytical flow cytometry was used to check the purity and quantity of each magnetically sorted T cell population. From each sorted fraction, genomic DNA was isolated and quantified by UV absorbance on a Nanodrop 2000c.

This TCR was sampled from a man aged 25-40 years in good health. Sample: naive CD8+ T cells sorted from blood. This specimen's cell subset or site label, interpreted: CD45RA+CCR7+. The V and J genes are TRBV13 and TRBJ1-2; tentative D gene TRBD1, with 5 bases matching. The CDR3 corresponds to CASSRGTAGFGYGYTF. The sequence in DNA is TGTGCCAGCAGCCGCGGGACGGCGGGTTTTGGATATGGCTACACCTTC.